These 11 T cell receptor beta chains share one sample of origin, sequenced in a study of T cells in Graves' hyperthyroidism and ophthalmopathy. Researchers took RNA transcripts and amplified the TCR beta CDR3 regions from them. A set of HTBI primers served as the primers for a first-round RT-PCR of the TCR CDR3. TCRdb analysed the multiplex PCR reads with MiXCR anew, one entry per CDR3 protein. The data contain approximately 590,000 distinct CDR3 sequences, around 14% of them seen just once; the ten biggest clones take up 7.3%. The source material was blood. Receptor source: a woman aged 25 to 39 with Graves' hyperthyroidism.

In this sample, this clonotype turned up once. The junction and the germline gene differ at one end; a read error may be behind it. J is TRBJ2-1 and V is TRBV20-1; unclear D gene. The CDR3 extends over 15 amino acids. Germline-derived CDR1 and CDR2 are DFQATT and SNEGSKA (reference sequence). CDR3 nucleotides: TGCAGCGCTATCGCCGGCCTACCGACCTACAATGAGCAGTTCTTC. Translating gives CSAIAGLPTYNEQFF.

This rearrangement joins TRBV10-3 to TRBJ2-7; tentative D call: TRBD1 (6 bases). The germline V and J ends were trimmed by 7 bases and 1 base, with 17 bases remaining between them. The CDR3 spans 15 residues. Germline V gene lookup returns CDR1 ENHRY and CDR2 SYGVKD. This CDR3 is CAITPGEYASYEQYF. The CDR3 nucleotides are TGTGCCATCACTCCAGGGGAGTATGCGTCCTACGAGCAGTACTTC.

This clonotype was recorded at least ten times. The rearrangement joins TRBV27 to TRBJ1-1, with 12 bases matching TRBD1. The trim removed 7 bases at V and 1 base at J, leaving 1 base unmatched. This CDR3 spans 14 amino acids. Per germline, CDR1 MNHEY and CDR2 SMNVEV (reference sequence). The CDR3 nucleotides are TGTGCCAGCAAGGGACAGGGGGCGAACACTGAAGCTTTCTTT. Protein product: CASKGQGANTEAFF.

This clonotype was seen at least ten times. The gene calls are TRBV7-8 and TRBJ2-1; either TRBD1 or TRBD2 may fit D (5 bases each). Trimming cost V 1 base and J 6 bases, with 13 bases left between them. Germline V gives CDR1 SGHVS, CDR2 FQNEAQ. The length of the CDR3 is 15 residues. CDR3 sequence: CASSLGGAAVNEQFF. In DNA form, the CDR3 reads TGTGCCAGCAGCTTAGGAGGGGCGGCTGTCAATGAGCAGTTCTTC.

This chain connects TRBV29-1 to TRBJ1-2, with no clear D. This CDR3 comprises 12 residues. V was pared by 2 bases and J by 5 bases, with 9 bases between. Germline CDR1 SQVTM, CDR2 ANQGSEA. CDR3: CSVEPPEYGYTF. In nucleotides, the CDR3 is TGCAGCGTTGAACCGCCAGAATATGGCTACACCTTC.

In this sample, this clonotype turned up many times. CDR3 amino acids: CSVETGDIQYF. The CDR3 coding sequence is TGCAGCGTTGAAACAGGGGACATTCAGTACTTC. The chain uses TRBV29-1 and TRBJ2-4; 7 bases are shared with TRBD1. The V and J ends lost 2 bases and 8 bases, in that order; junction bases with no gene match: 0. Germline V lookup: CDR1 SQVTM, CDR2 ANQGSEA. The CDR3 loop spans 11 amino acids.

Notes on this clonotype: Given a much more abundant clone one base away, this may be a read error. This chain uses TRBV27 with TRBJ1-1; no reliable D call. Trimming took 5 bases from V and 4 from J, leaving 14 bases between them. The CDR3 is 14 residues long. CDR1 is MNHEY and CDR2 is SMNVEV in the germline V gene (reference sequence). CDR3 bases: TGTGCCAGCAGTACGGGATATTCGAGCACTGAAGCTTTCTTT. Translation gives CASSTGYSSTEAFF.

This rearrangement joins TRBV18 to TRBJ2-1; TRBD2 agrees at 11 bases. The germline gives CDR1 KGHSH, CDR2 LQKENI. Trimming at V came to 3 bases and at J to 5 bases, leaving 6 bases not matched to a gene. CDR3 size: 16 residues. CDR3: CASSPSGLAVNNEQFF. The CDR3, as DNA: TGTGCCAGCTCACCCTCGGGACTAGCGGTTAACAATGAGCAGTTCTTC.

This clonotype is medium-sized in the sample. The chain couples TRBV12-3 or TRBV12-4 to TRBJ1-2; maybe TRBD1 (5 bases). V gave up 6 bases and J gave up 6 bases, with 11 bases separating them. The CDR3 has 12 amino acids. This CDR3 reads CASSFGGNGYTF. As DNA, the CDR3 is TGTGCCAGCAGCTTTGGGGGGAATGGCTACACCTTC.

This clonotype was recorded at least ten times. The J gene is TRBJ1-2, the V gene TRBV5-1, with 7 bases matching TRBD1. The V and J ends lost 0 bases and 7 bases, in that order; junction bases with no gene match: 6. The CDR3 is 14 amino acids. Germline V gives CDR1 SGHRS, CDR2 YFSETQ. The CDR3 DNA sequence: TGCGCCAGCAGCTTGGAACAGGGGCAGTTTGGCTACACCTTC. Its protein product is CASSLEQGQFGYTF.

J is TRBJ2-2 and V is TRBV29-1; D is possibly TRBD1 or TRBD2 (5 bases each). Germline CDR1 and CDR2: SQVTM and ANQGSEA. Trimming took 5 bases from V and 4 from J, leaving 11 bases between them. The CDR3 sequence is 13 residues long. The CDR3 here is CSVLWDGTGELFF. CDR3 DNA sequence: TGCAGCGTTCTGTGGGACGGCACCGGGGAGCTGTTTTTT.